Following are 5 T cell receptor beta chains from one sample sequenced in a study of T cell responses to AZD1222 COVID-19 vaccine. Produced via immunoSEQ multiplex PCR; TCRdb's table is partial and in-frame only. The data contain tens of thousands of clones, approximately 78% of them singletons. The sequencing used peripheral blood, collected on day 0 of AZD1222 vaccination. These TCRs come from an adult in good health.

The chain uses TRBV6-5 and TRBJ2-1; possible D gene TRBD2, 6 bases. Trimming pared 5 bases from V and 4 bases from J, leaving 15 bases between. Germline V gene sequence: CDR1 MNHEY, CDR2 SVGAGI. The CDR3 is made up of 15 amino acids. The CDR3 region has the DNA TGTGCCAGCAGTCGGGAGACCACCCTTTACAATGAGCAGTTCTTC. It translates to CASSRETTLYNEQFF.

CDR3 bases: TGTGCCAGCAGTGCCGACAGGGCCGGCGGGGAGCTGTTTTTT. Translating gives CASSADRAGGELFF. The rearrangement joins TRBV6-4 to TRBJ2-2; 7 nucleotides line up with TRBD1. Germline V CDR1 and CDR2: MRHNA, SNTAGT. V gave up 4 bases and J gave up 7 bases; unmatched junction bases: 6. This CDR3 contains 14 residues.

The J gene is TRBJ2-1, the V gene TRBV30, with D unclear. Trimming took off 2 bases at V and 1 base at J, with 18 bases between the two ends. The CDR3 extends over 17 amino acids. Germline assignment: CDR1 GTSNPN and CDR2 SVGIG (reference sequence). The CDR3 loop is CAWSTLGPVGSYNEQFF. The CDR3, as DNA: TGTGCCTGGAGTACGCTCGGGCCAGTGGGATCCTACAATGAGCAGTTCTTC.

The V and J genes are TRBV21-1 and TRBJ1-1; the table assigns TRBD1, which was not confirmed against the DNA. TRBV21-1 is an annotated pseudogene. The CDR3 extends over 15 amino acids. The CDR3 protein is CASSKTRDRGPEAFF. CDR3 nucleotides: TGTGCCAGCAGCAAAACCCGGGACAGGGGGCCTGAAGCTTTCTTT.

The chain combines TRBV9 with TRBJ1-3; the D is unclear. Germline CDR1 SGDLS, CDR2 YYNGEE. V dropped 0 bases and J dropped 4 bases, with 8 bases sitting between them. CDR3 length: 14 amino acids. The CDR3 loop is CASSVGLQGNTIYF. CDR3 coding DNA: TGTGCCAGCAGCGTAGGACTGCAGGGAAACACCATATATTTT.